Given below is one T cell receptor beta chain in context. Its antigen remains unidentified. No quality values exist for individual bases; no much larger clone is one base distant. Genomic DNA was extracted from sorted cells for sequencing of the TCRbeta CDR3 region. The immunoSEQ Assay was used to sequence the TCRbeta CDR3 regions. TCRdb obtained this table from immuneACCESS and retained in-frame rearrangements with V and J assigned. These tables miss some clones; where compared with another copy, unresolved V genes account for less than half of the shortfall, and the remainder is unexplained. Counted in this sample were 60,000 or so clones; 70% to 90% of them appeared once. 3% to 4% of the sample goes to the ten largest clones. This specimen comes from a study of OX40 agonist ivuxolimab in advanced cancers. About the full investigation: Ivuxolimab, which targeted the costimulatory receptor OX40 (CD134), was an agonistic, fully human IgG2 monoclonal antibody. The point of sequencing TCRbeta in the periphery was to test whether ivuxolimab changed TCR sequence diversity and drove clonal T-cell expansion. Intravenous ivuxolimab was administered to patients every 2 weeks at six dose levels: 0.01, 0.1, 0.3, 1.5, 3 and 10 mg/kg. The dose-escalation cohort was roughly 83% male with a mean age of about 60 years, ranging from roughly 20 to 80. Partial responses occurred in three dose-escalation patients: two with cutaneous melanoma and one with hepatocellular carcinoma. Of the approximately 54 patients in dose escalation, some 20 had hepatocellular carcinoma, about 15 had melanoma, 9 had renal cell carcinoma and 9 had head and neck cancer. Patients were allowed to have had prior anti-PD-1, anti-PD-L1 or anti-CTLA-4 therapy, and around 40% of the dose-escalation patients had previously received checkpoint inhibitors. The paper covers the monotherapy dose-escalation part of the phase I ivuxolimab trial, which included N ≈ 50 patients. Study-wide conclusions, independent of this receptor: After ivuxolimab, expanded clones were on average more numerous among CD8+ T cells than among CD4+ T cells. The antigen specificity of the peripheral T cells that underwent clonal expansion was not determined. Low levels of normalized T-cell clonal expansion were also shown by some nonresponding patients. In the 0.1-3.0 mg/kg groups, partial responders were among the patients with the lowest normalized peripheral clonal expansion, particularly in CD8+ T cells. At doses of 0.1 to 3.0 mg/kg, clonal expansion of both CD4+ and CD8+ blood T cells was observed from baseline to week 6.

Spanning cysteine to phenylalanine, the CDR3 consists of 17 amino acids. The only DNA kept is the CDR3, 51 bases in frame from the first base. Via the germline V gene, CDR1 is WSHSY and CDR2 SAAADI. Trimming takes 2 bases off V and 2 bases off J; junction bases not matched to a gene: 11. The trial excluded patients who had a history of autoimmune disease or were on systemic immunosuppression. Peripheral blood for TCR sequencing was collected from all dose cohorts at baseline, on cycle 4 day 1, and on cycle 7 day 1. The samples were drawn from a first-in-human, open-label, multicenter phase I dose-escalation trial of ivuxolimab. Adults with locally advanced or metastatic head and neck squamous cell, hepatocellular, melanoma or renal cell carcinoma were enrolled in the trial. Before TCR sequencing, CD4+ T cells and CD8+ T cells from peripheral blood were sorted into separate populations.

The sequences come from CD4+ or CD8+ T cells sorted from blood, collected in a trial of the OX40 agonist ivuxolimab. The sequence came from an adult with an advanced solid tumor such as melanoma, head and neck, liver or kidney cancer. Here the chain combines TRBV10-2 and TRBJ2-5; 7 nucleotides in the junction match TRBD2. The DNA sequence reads TGCGCCAGCAGTGAGCGTGTCGGGAGGATGGGGCAAGAGACCCAGTACTTC. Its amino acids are CASSERVGRMGQETQYF.